These 30 T cell receptor beta chains were all obtained from the same sample, sequenced in a study of cytomegalovirus exposure and HLA in healthy donors. The PCR employed 60 Vbeta primers together with 13 Jbeta primers. Generated by immunoSEQ multiplex PCR, the TCRdb table keeps only in-frame clones and is missing some. The data show more than 140,000 clones, 60% to 80% seen once. The source material was PBMCs. The receptors originated from a man aged 40-49 years in good health and CMV-seronegative.

This chain connects TRBV7-9 to TRBJ2-5; D ambiguous. Trimming pared 2 bases from V and 5 bases from J, leaving 15 bases between. The length of the CDR3 is 15 residues. CDR1 and CDR2 (germline): SEHNR, FQNEAQ (reference sequence). The CDR3 here is CASSLTMALTETQYF. The DNA of the CDR3 is TGTGCCAGCAGCTTAACAATGGCCCTTACGGAGACCCAGTACTTC.

In DNA, the CDR3 is TGCGCCAGCAGCTTGGCCAGGACGACAGGGAAAAATGGCTACACCTTC. Its protein is CASSLARTTGKNGYTF. The chain carries TRBV5-1 and TRBJ1-2; 7 bases agree with TRBD1. Germline-derived CDR1 and CDR2 are SGHRS and YFSETQ. CDR3 size: 16 residues. J gave up 6 bases and V 0 bases, and 11 bases lay outside the gene matches.

This clone was seen once. This chain connects TRBV29-1 to TRBJ2-7; D is ambiguous. Trimming took off 4 bases at V and 5 bases at J, with 12 bases between the two ends. Per germline, CDR1 SQVTM and CDR2 ANQGSEA. The CDR3 is made up of 12 amino acids. CDR3 nucleotides: TGCAGCGTTGTTTCAGTTTCCGACGAGCAGTACTTC. Translated: CSVVSVSDEQYF.

Here the CDR3 DNA reads TGTGCCAGCAGTTACTCGCAGGGGTGGGAGACCCAGTACTTC. Amino acids: CASSYSQGWETQYF. The genes are TRBV6-5 and TRBJ2-5; weak D call: TRBD1 (6 bases). V lost 0 bases, J lost 5 bases, and 10 bases lay in between. The CDR3 contains 14 residues. Germline values: CDR1 MNHEY, CDR2 SVGAGI.

The chain carries TRBV2 and TRBJ2-3, with TRBD2 matching 8 bases. The ends lost 7 bases at V and 1 base at J; junction bases unmatched: 1. CDR1 is SNHLY, CDR2 FYNNEI, per germline. This CDR3 spans 13 amino acids. In nucleotides, the CDR3 is TGTGCCAGCATTAGCGGGGGCACAGATACGCAGTATTTT. This encodes CASISGGTDTQYF.

The CDR3 region is CASSLEPGDGYTF. For the CDR3, the DNA is TGTGCCAGCAGCTTAGAACCAGGGGATGGCTACACCTTC. This chain joins TRBV7-6 and TRBJ1-2; a weak D match, TRBD1 (6 bases). Trimming removed 1 base at V and 6 bases at J, with 9 bases between. This CDR3 is 13 amino acids long. Germline V CDR1 and CDR2: SGHVS, FNYEAQ.

The chain has TRBV18 and TRBJ2-3; a weak D match, TRBD2 (5 bases). The CDR3 is 14 amino acids. Between the trimmed V and J ends, which lost 1 base and 6 bases, there was a span of 11 bases. Germline V lookup: CDR1 KGHSH, CDR2 LQKENI. In nucleotides, the CDR3 is TGTGCCAGCTCACCACAGCTAGCAGACGATACGCAGTATTTT. Translating it yields CASSPQLADDTQYF.

The rearrangement uses TRBV27 and TRBJ1-4; 7 nucleotides line up with TRBD1. CDR1 is MNHEY, CDR2 SMNVEV, per germline (reference sequence). V shed 4 bases, J shed 5 bases, and the junction held 7 bases outside the gene matches. The CDR3 sequence is 15 residues long. The CDR3 coding sequence is TGTGCCAGCAGTTCCCTAGGGACAGACAATGAAAAACTGTTTTTT. Encoded protein: CASSSLGTDNEKLFF. The full variable domain, its missing parts supplied by reference TRBV27 and TRBJ1-4, is EAQVTQNPRYLITVTGKKLTVTCSQNMNHEYMSWYRQDPGLGLRQIYYSMNVEVTDKGDVPEGYKVSRKEKRNFPLILESPSPNQTSLYFCASSSLGTDNEKLFFGSGTQLSVL.

The rearrangement links TRBV5-1 to TRBJ2-1; TRBD2 agrees at 10 bases. The CDR3 length is 16 residues. Germline CDR1 reads SGHRS; CDR2 reads YFSETQ. The ends lost 0 bases at V and 4 bases at J; junction bases unmatched: 4. The CDR3 DNA follows: TGCGCCAGCAGCTTGGGGCTACTAGCGGGGTACAATGAGCAGTTCTTC. Its protein is CASSLGLLAGYNEQFF.

This clone was detected only a few times. The rearrangement uses TRBV5-1 and TRBJ1-1; TRBD1 matches at 7 bases. V dropped 3 bases and J dropped 1; count of bases not matched to a gene: 3. The CDR3 runs to 14 residues. Germline V gives CDR1 SGHRS, CDR2 YFSETQ. The CDR3 region has the DNA TGCGCCAGCAGCTACGGACAGGCGAACACTGAAGCTTTCTTT. It codes for CASSYGQANTEAFF. Looking up the rest from reference TRBV5-1 and TRBJ1-1 gives the full variable domain: KAGVTQTPRYLIKTRGQQVTLSCSPISGHRSVSWYQQTPGQGLQFLFEYFSETQRNKGNFPGRFSGRQFSNSRSEMNVSTLELGDSALYLCASSYGQANTEAFFGQGTRLTVV.

The chain uses TRBV2 and TRBJ1-2, with D possibly TRBD1 on 5 matching bases. Trimming left V 8 bases short and J 6 bases short, with 16 bases between. The CDR3 consists of 13 residues. Germline values: CDR1 SNHLY, CDR2 FYNNEI. The CDR3 loop reads CASGGLAGDGYTF. The DNA of the CDR3 is TGTGCCAGCGGAGGGCTTGCGGGGGATGGCTACACCTTC.

The genes are TRBV25-1 and TRBJ2-7, with a weak D call TRBD1 (5 bases). Germline V gene sequence: CDR1 MGHDK, CDR2 SYGVNS. V dropped 0 bases and J dropped 7 bases, with 7 bases sitting between them. The CDR3 extends over 12 amino acids. CDR3 coding DNA: TGTGCCAGCAGTGAATATAGGGGTGAGCAGTACTTC. Its protein is CASSEYRGEQYF.

The chain uses TRBV4-3 and TRBJ1-6; no clear D. The CDR3 is 15 amino acids. Germline values: CDR1 LGHNA, CDR2 YSLEER. Trimming removed 0 bases from V and 7 bases from J, with 10 bases in between. The CDR3 DNA reads TGCGCCAGCAGCCAAGATACAGTGATGAATTCACCCCTCCACTTT. Protein: CASSQDTVMNSPLHF.

The gene calls are TRBV7-2 and TRBJ1-1, with a tentative D call TRBD1 (6 bases). The V gene lost 5 bases and the J gene lost 5 bases, with 18 bases spanning the gap. The CDR3 consists of 15 residues. Germline loops: CDR1 SGHTA, CDR2 FQGNSA. CDR3 loop: CASSQGREWSTEAFF. DNA of the CDR3: TGTGCCAGCAGCCAGGGGCGGGAGTGGAGTACTGAAGCTTTCTTT. Full variable domain (remainder filled in from reference TRBV7-2 and TRBJ1-1): GAGVSQSPSNKVTEKGKDVELRCDPISGHTALYWYRQSLGQGLEFLIYFQGNSAPDKSGLPSDRFSAERTGGSVSTLTIQRTQQEDSAVYLCASSQGREWSTEAFFGQGTRLTVV.

V usage is TRBV5-1 and J usage is TRBJ2-3; 10 nucleotides agree with TRBD2. The CDR3 is made up of 16 amino acids. CDR1 is SGHRS, CDR2 YFSETQ, per germline. Unmatched junction bases numbered 7, after V lost 4 bases and J lost 2 bases. The CDR3 region is CASSPERGGPTDTQYF. The CDR3 DNA reads TGCGCCAGCAGCCCAGAGCGGGGGGGGCCCACAGATACGCAGTATTTT. The entire variable domain, with the rest obtained from reference TRBV5-1 and TRBJ2-3, is as follows: KAGVTQTPRYLIKTRGQQVTLSCSPISGHRSVSWYQQTPGQGLQFLFEYFSETQRNKGNFPGRFSGRQFSNSRSEMNVSTLELGDSALYLCASSPERGGPTDTQYFGPGTRLTVL.

The CDR3 nucleotides are TGTGCCAGTAGTATGGGATCCTGGGGGGACAGTAATGAAAAACTGTTTTTT. Its translation is CASSMGSWGDSNEKLFF. V gene TRBV19 combines with J gene TRBJ1-4, with TRBD1 matching 7 bases. The CDR3 consists of 17 residues. Germline CDR1 and CDR2: LNHDA and SQIVND (reference sequence). V dropped 3 bases and J dropped 4; count of bases not matched to a gene: 11.

The V call is TRBV7-2, the J call TRBJ1-1; TRBD1 might be the D (5 bases). The germline V and J ends were trimmed by 7 bases and 2 bases, with 14 bases remaining between them. From germline, CDR1 is SGHTA and CDR2 FQGNSA. This CDR3 is built from 14 residues. The CDR3 DNA reads as TGTGCCAGCACCCCATGGGGGGGAAACACTGAAGCTTTCTTT. Translating gives CASTPWGGNTEAFF. The full variable domain, with the rest looked up from reference TRBV7-2 and TRBJ1-1, is GAGVSQSPSNKVTEKGKDVELRCDPISGHTALYWYRQSLGQGLEFLIYFQGNSAPDKSGLPSDRFSAERTGGSVSTLTIQRTQQEDSAVYLCASTPWGGNTEAFFGQGTRLTVV.

The V and J genes are TRBV7-3 and TRBJ2-3; 7 nucleotides match TRBD2. Germline V CDR1 and CDR2: SGHTA, FQGTGA. The CDR3 is made up of 16 amino acids. V was clipped by 5 bases and J by 2 bases; unmatched bases: 10. CDR3 bases: TGTGCCAGCAGCCCGCGACTGAGCGGGGCCACAGATACGCAGTATTTT. This encodes CASSPRLSGATDTQYF.

A few counts support this clone. In DNA form, the CDR3 reads TGCGCCAGCGGCCAGACAGGGGGGTACGAGCAGTACTTC. Its protein is CASGQTGGYEQYF. This chain connects TRBV5-1 to TRBJ2-7, with 9 positions matching TRBD1. V lost 7 bases and J lost 4; bases outside the gene matches: 6. The length of the CDR3 is 13 residues. Germline assignment: CDR1 SGHRS and CDR2 YFSETQ. Filled out from reference TRBV5-1 and TRBJ2-7, the complete variable domain reads KAGVTQTPRYLIKTRGQQVTLSCSPISGHRSVSWYQQTPGQGLQFLFEYFSETQRNKGNFPGRFSGRQFSNSRSEMNVSTLELGDSALYLCASGQTGGYEQYFGPGTRLTVT.

This chain connects TRBV2 to TRBJ1-1; TRBD1 is a possible D gene (5 bases). Germline lookup yields CDR1 SNHLY and CDR2 FYNNEI. This CDR3 has 14 amino acids. V was clipped by 7 bases and J by 0 bases, with 12 bases between them. DNA of the CDR3: TGTGCCAGCAATCAGGGAGGGTTGAACACTGAAGCTTTCTTT. Amino acid sequence: CASNQGGLNTEAFF.

V and J are TRBV7-6 and TRBJ1-2, with D tentatively TRBD1 (6 bases). The CDR3 covers 15 residues. Per the germline V gene, CDR1 is SGHVS and CDR2 is FNYEAQ. V was trimmed by 5 bases and J by 7 bases, leaving 20 bases between them. This CDR3 is CASSLGSKDRCGYTF. The CDR3 DNA reads TGTGCCAGCAGCCTCGGGTCCAAAGACAGGTGTGGCTACACCTTC.

The rearrangement links TRBV27 to TRBJ2-1, with no clear D. CDR1 is MNHEY, CDR2 SMNVEV, per germline (reference sequence). This CDR3 has 15 residues. V lost 8 bases and J lost 2, with 16 bases in between. As DNA, the CDR3 is TGTGCCAGCGGTTCCTCGAACTACGCCTACAATGAGCAGTTCTTC. Protein product: CASGSSNYAYNEQFF.

This clone has more than one count but fewer than ten. This chain links TRBV6-1 with TRBJ2-1, with TRBD2 matching over 11 bases. Germline V gives CDR1 MNHNS, CDR2 SASEGT. V gave up 8 bases and J gave up 7 bases; unmatched junction bases: 4. The CDR3 spans 13 residues. In DNA form, the CDR3 reads TGTGCCAGCCGTGGACTAGCGGGTAATGAGCAGTTCTTC. Translation gives CASRGLAGNEQFF.

The chain employs TRBV13 and TRBJ2-6; a weak D match, TRBD2 (6 bases). V lost 5 bases to trimming and J lost 4 bases, with 15 bases between them. The CDR3 runs 16 residues. Germline assignment: CDR1 PRHDT and CDR2 FYEKMQ (reference sequence). In DNA form, the CDR3 reads TGTGCCAGCAGCCAATCCGACGGGAGAGGGGCCAACGTCCTGACTTTC. The encoded protein is CASSQSDGRGANVLTF.

The chain joins TRBV27 to TRBJ2-6, with 7 bases identical to TRBD1. The CDR3 consists of 16 residues. CDR1 and CDR2 from the germline V gene are MNHEY and SMNVEV (reference sequence). With 7 bases clipped from V and 5 bases from J, the junction kept 11 bases outside the gene matches. In DNA form, the CDR3 reads TGTGCCAGCACTCTACAGGGGCCCGAGCGGGCCAACGTCCTGACTTTC. Its protein is CASTLQGPERANVLTF.

The chain links TRBV6-5 to TRBJ1-3, with D perhaps matching TRBD1 (5 bases). This CDR3 spans 16 amino acids. Trimming pared 0 bases from V and 0 bases from J, leaving 9 bases between. In germline, CDR1 is MNHEY, CDR2 SVGAGI. CDR3 sequence reads: CASSYSQGPSGNTIYF. The CDR3 nucleotides read TGTGCCAGCAGTTACTCCCAGGGCCCCTCTGGAAACACCATATATTTT.

This clone was seen ten or more times. The chain uses TRBV10-1 and TRBJ1-1, with TRBD1 matching over 11 bases. The germline V gene has CDR1 WNHNN and CDR2 SYGVQD (reference sequence). This CDR3 is 17 amino acids long. Trimming at V came to 7 bases and at J to 1 base, leaving 11 bases not matched to a gene. In DNA, the CDR3 is TGCGCCAGCATTACGACCGGGACAGGGGGGCCGAACACTGAAGCTTTCTTT. Amino acids: CASITTGTGGPNTEAFF.

This clone was counted once. The chain employs TRBV5-1 and TRBJ2-3; possible D gene TRBD2, 6 bases. Germline-derived CDR1 and CDR2 are SGHRS and YFSETQ. Trimming pared 2 bases from V and 2 bases from J, leaving 15 bases between. The CDR3 totals 16 residues. The chain's CDR3 is CASSFRGGRYTDTQYF. CDR3 coding DNA: TGCGCCAGCAGCTTTAGGGGAGGCCGATACACAGATACGCAGTATTTT.

In nucleotides, the CDR3 is TGTGCCAGCAGCTCAGGACAGGGTGAAGCTTTCTTT. This encodes CASSSGQGEAFF. The chain is built from TRBV11-3 and TRBJ1-1; 8 bases fit TRBD1. The CDR3 extends over 12 amino acids. Germline-derived CDR1 and CDR2 are SGHNT and YENEEA. V lost 4 bases to trimming and J lost 7 bases; unmatched junction nucleotides: 2. Full variable domain (missing parts from reference TRBV11-3 and TRBJ1-1): EAGVVQSPRYKIIEKKQPVAFWCNPISGHNTLYWYLQNLGQGPELLIRYENEEAVDDSQLPKDRFSAERLKGVDSTLKIQPAELGDSAVYLCASSSGQGEAFFGQGTRLTVV.

This clone was counted between two and nine times. This chain links TRBV4-1 with TRBJ2-3; 8 bases align to TRBD1. The CDR3 has 15 amino acids. V dropped 2 bases and J dropped 1; count of bases not matched to a gene: 2. From germline, CDR1 is MGHRA and CDR2 YSYEKL. This CDR3 is CASSQPDRGTDTQYF. The CDR3 DNA reads TGCGCCAGCAGCCAACCGGACAGGGGCACAGATACGCAGTATTTT.